This entry is about one T cell receptor beta chain. The target antigen is unknown. The source of the sample is a study of Ad26.COV2.S vaccination and SARS-CoV-2 variants. Regarding the study as a whole: TCR breadth and depth analyses may have underestimated total T cell responses.

Profiled with immunoSEQ multiplex PCR; TCRdb holds only in-frame clones, not every one. Of tens of thousands of clones listed, about four fifths are singletons. The CDR3 has 14 amino acids. The germline V and J ends were trimmed by 4 bases and 6 bases, with 15 bases remaining between them. Germline CDR1 WNHNN, CDR2 SYGVQD (reference sequence). V usage is TRBV10-1 and J usage is TRBJ1-1; the D is unclear. Source: peripheral blood, taken after recovery from COVID-19. This TCR derives from a human donor who had recovered from COVID-19. The CDR3 reads CASSGSYGGAEAFF. In nucleotides, the CDR3 is TGCGCCAGCAGTGGGTCTTACGGCGGTGCTGAAGCTTTCTTT.